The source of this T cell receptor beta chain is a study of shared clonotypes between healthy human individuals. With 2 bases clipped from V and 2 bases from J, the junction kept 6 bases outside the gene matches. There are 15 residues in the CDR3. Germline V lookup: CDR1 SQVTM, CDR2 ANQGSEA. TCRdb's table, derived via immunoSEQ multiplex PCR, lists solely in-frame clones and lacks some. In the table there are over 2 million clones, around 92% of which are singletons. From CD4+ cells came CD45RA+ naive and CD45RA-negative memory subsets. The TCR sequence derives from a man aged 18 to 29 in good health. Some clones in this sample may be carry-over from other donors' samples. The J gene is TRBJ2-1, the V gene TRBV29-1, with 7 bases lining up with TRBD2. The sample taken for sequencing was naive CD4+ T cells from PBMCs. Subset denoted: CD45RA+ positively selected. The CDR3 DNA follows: TGCAGCGTTGAACTTGCGGGAGTAACCTACAATGAGCAGTTCTTC. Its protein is CSVELAGVTYNEQFF.